The T cell receptor beta chain described here comes from a study of cytotoxic CD8 clonotypes in ibrutinib-treated CLL listed by TCRdb under 2021. The study in broad terms: The cohort was composed of 11 relapsed/refractory and roughly 16 treatment-naive patients; IGHV unmutated status was identified in some 17 patients. Cryopreserved peripheral blood mononuclear cells were obtained prior to treatment, at the time of response, and at either disease progression or sustained remission. Longitudinal samples were obtainable from about 30% of the roughly 86 participants in the trial. Samples at response were collected after a median of roughly twelve months of treatment, with a range of about 6 to 36 months. Samples averaged roughly 280,000 productive templates and approximately 100,000 productive rearrangements. Partial responses were observed in approximately 24 patients and complete responses in 2; after a median follow-up of about 69 months, remission was maintained in around 14 patients and progression was observed in approximately twelve. Patients were still on ibrutinib when every remission and progressive disease sample was collected. The paper's findings and limits, for the study overall: Sustained-remission and progressing patients did not have matched sampling times, and lymph node repertoires were not examined. Public clonotypes were rare and either shrank or stayed stable during treatment, and the rise in clonality at ibrutinib response reflected expansion of private clonotypes. Baseline clonality was found to be higher than that of age-matched healthy donors and was strongly correlated with circulating CD8+ T-cell counts. An increase in clonality was observed at ibrutinib response, with clonality remaining stable during sustained remission and falling back toward baseline at progression.

Comment on this clone: No cognate antigen has been identified for it. No much larger clone is present one base from it, and per-base qualities are unavailable.

The time point tag for this specimen amounts to: roughly 12 months on ibrutinib. For TCR beta library preparation, 1.5 to 2 micrograms of genomic DNA were isolated from cryopreserved PBMCs. High-throughput TCR beta sequencing was performed on longitudinal blood samples from CLL patients receiving ibrutinib monotherapy. Patients were enrolled in a phase 2 open-label single-center ibrutinib monotherapy trial. Each clonotype received, on average, 10x coverage in deep resolution sequencing performed on a MiSeq, where the target depth lay between 1 in 1 million and 1 in 200,000 T cells. TCR beta libraries were generated with the immunoSEQ hsTCRB Kit. In the original analysis: ImmunoSEQ Data Assistant and ImmunoSEQ Analyzer were used for data analysis, and V, D and J genes were assigned according to IMGT definitions. Clonality, with values ranging from 0 to 1, was calculated as one minus the normalized Shannon entropy of productive rearrangement frequencies. Public clonotype analysis was restricted to overrepresented clonotypes comprising at least 0.05% of each patient's repertoire. Around 12 age-matched healthy donor repertoires from immuneACCESS were used as controls for clonality. This is the immuneACCESS table as TCRdb keeps it, with only in-frame sequences that have V and J called. A part of the clones is gone; compared with another copy, unresolved V genes explain less than half, and the rest is unexplained. The V and J calls and clone size are taken from that table; D and trimming were inferred from the DNA. The sample yields just over 45,000 clones; 60% to 75% were counted once. The top ten hold more than 10% of the sample.

Sequences SGHNT (CDR1) and YYREEE (CDR2) are obtained from the germline V gene (reference sequence). The V and J ends are trimmed by 4 bases and 0 bases, leaving 17 bases between them. There are 17 amino acids in the CDR3, from cysteine to phenylalanine inclusive. Only the CDR3 DNA stays, 51 bases, in frame from base 1. The sequence came from a human donor with chronic lymphocytic leukemia. Specimen: PBMCs, collected after 12 months of ibrutinib treatment. This sequence uses TRBV5-4 and TRBJ2-1; 6 matching bases give a weak D call of TRBD2. The DNA reads as follows: TGTGCCAGCAGCCTCGTACATGGCGGGGCCTCCTACAATGAGCAGTTCTTC. This codes for CASSLVHGGASYNEQFF.